Presented here are 28 T cell receptor beta chains from one specimen sequenced in a study of spatial heterogeneity in lung cancer. These receptors' targets are unknown. As to time point: sample taken at primary tumor resection. TCRdb re-called the 5' RACE reads through MiXCR, storing one row per CDR3 protein. The data hold fewer than 20,000 distinct CDR3 sequences, with 4.5% to 7.5% observed a single time. The study's findings and limits: It was found that expanded intratumoral alpha and beta TCR counts tracked tumor mutation counts.

The sequencing here drew on lung tumor tissue, taken at surgery. All receptors come from a female donor with early-stage non-small cell lung cancer.

This clonotype is medium-sized. This beta chain appears as a stray read in a library generated for alpha chains; its size is not informative. The rearrangement links TRBV12-3 or TRBV12-4 to TRBJ1-6; D remains unclear. There are 14 residues in the CDR3. The V end lost 6 bases, the J end lost 0 bases, and 6 bases lay between the germline ends. The CDR3: CASSLSSYNSPLHF. CDR3 nucleotide sequence: TGTGCCAGCAGCCTTAGCTCCTATAATTCACCCCTCCACTTT.

This clonotype was counted many times. This beta chain is a stray read from a library made for alpha chains; its abundance is not meaningful. The chain carries TRBV20-1 and TRBJ1-6; D gene unclear. CDR3 length equals 13 residues. Germline CDR1 DFQATT, CDR2 SNEGSKA (reference sequence). The V end was cut by 0 bases, the J end by 3 bases, with 3 bases between. The CDR3 bases are TGCAGTGCTAGAGAACACTATAATTCACCCCTCCACTTT. The encoded protein is CSAREHYNSPLHF.

This clonotype was detected many times. In a library made to pick up alpha chains, this beta chain is a stray read with a size that means little. This chain connects TRBV20-1 to TRBJ2-3, with a tentative D call TRBD2 (7 bases). This CDR3 comprises 15 residues. V gave up 0 bases and J gave up 2 bases, with 12 bases separating them. Germline V gene sequence: CDR1 DFQATT, CDR2 SNEGSKA (reference sequence). For the CDR3, the DNA is TGCAGTGCTAGAGATAGGGGGGGGCCCACAGATACGCAGTATTTT. Protein: CSARDRGGPTDTQYF.

This clonotype has a count of ten or more. This beta chain is off target for a library built for alpha chains, so its abundance means little. CDR3 sequence (DNA): TGTGCCAGCAGCTTGGGCGGGACAGGGCTCTCCTACGAGCAGTACTTC. Translation: CASSLGGTGLSYEQYF. V usage is TRBV5-6 and J usage is TRBJ2-7; 9 nucleotides line up with TRBD1. The length of the CDR3 is 16 residues. With 0 bases clipped from V and 0 bases from J, the junction kept 4 bases outside the gene matches. CDR1 and CDR2 from the germline V gene are SGHDT and YYEEEE.

This clonotype was detected a few times. As an off-target read in a library built for alpha chains, this beta chain has a frequency of little significance. The chain recombines TRBV4-1 with TRBJ2-7; D is possibly TRBD1 (5 bases). This CDR3 spans 13 amino acids. V was pared by 0 bases and J by 4 bases, with 7 bases between. CDR1 MGHRA and CDR2 YSYEKL come from the germline V gene. The CDR3 DNA reads as TGCGCCAGCAGCCAAGAACAGGCGTACGAGCAGTACTTC. Translating gives CASSQEQAYEQYF.

In this sample, this clonotype turned up many times. This beta chain was picked up by a library intended for alpha chains and is off target, so its count carries little meaning. The chain is built from TRBV29-1 and TRBJ1-2; D ambiguous. There are 11 residues in the CDR3. V was pared by 6 bases and J by 4 bases, with 9 bases between. Germline CDR1 and CDR2: SQVTM and ANQGSEA. In DNA, the CDR3 is TGCAGCGTCGTGGGCACCTATGGCTACACCTTC. Its translation: CSVVGTYGYTF.

This clonotype showed up just a few times. This beta chain is an unintended read in a library built for alpha chains; its size means little. The genes are TRBV20-1 and TRBJ2-1; 10 bases line up with TRBD2. Unmatched junction bases numbered 15, after V lost 1 base and J lost 3 bases. The CDR3 runs 19 residues. Germline assignment: CDR1 DFQATT and CDR2 SNEGSKA (reference sequence). The CDR3 DNA sequence: TGCAGTGCTAGAGTCGGTACTAGCGGGAAGAAGGTGAGCTACAATGAGCAGTTCTTC. It yields the protein CSARVGTSGKKVSYNEQFF.

This clonotype showed up many times. This beta chain is a stray read from a library made for alpha chains; its abundance is not meaningful. The chain has TRBV9 and TRBJ2-5; 10 bases align to TRBD2. After removal of 0 bases from V and 2 bases from J, the junction contained 4 bases not matched to a gene. CDR3 size: 16 residues. The germline CDR1 and CDR2 sequences are SGDLS and YYNGEE. DNA for the CDR3: TGTGCCAGCAGCGTAGGAGCTAGCGGGGGTCAAGAGACCCAGTACTTC. The encoded protein is CASSVGASGGQETQYF. The full variable domain, in which reference TRBV9 and TRBJ2-5 provide the parts outside the CDR3, is DSGVTQTPKHLITATGQRVTLRCSPRSGDLSVYWYQQSLDQGLQFLIQYYNGEERAKGNILERFSAQQFPDLHSELNLSSLELGDSALYFCASSVGASGGQETQYFGPGTRLLVL.

This clonotype was detected many times. For a library built for alpha chains, this beta chain is a stray read; little rests on its size. The chain links TRBV5-1 to TRBJ2-5; D not resolved. CDR3 length: 13 residues. Looked up from germline, CDR1 is SGHRS and CDR2 is YFSETQ. The V and J ends lost 7 bases and 5 bases respectively, with 15 bases between them. The CDR3 DNA sequence: TGCGCCAGCGGTCAGACTCCAACGGAGACCCAGTACTTC. This sequence encodes CASGQTPTETQYF.

A remark on this clonotype: This beta chain appears as a stray read in a library generated for alpha chains; its size is not informative. The chain employs TRBV12-3 or TRBV12-4 and TRBJ2-3; no clear D gene. Trimming removed 7 bases from V and 1 base from J, with 12 bases in between. The CDR3 is 14 residues long. CDR3 coding DNA: TGTGCCAGCAAAGCTAGTTTGGGCACAGATACGCAGTATTTT. Amino acids: CASKASLGTDTQYF.

By share, this clonotype counts as medium-sized. The library was prepared for alpha chains; this beta chain is a stray read, so its frequency means little. CDR3 nucleotides: TGTGCCAGCAGCCCCAGAATGGAGGGCACTGAAGCTTTCTTT. As protein: CASSPRMEGTEAFF. V gene TRBV9 combines with J gene TRBJ1-1; no clear D gene. The CDR3 runs 14 residues. Germline-derived CDR1 and CDR2 are SGDLS and YYNGEE. Deletions cut 4 bases from V and 4 bases from J, with 14 bases between.

This clonotype was picked up many times. As an off-target read in a library built for alpha chains, this beta chain has a frequency of little significance. V usage is TRBV6-2 or TRBV6-3 and J usage is TRBJ1-1, with TRBD1 matching over 8 bases. V shed 0 bases and J 0 bases; nucleotides not matched to a gene: 6. CDR3 size: 17 residues. Germline CDR1 MNHEY, CDR2 SVGEGT. The CDR3 here is CASSYSITGGLNTEAFF. DNA for the CDR3: TGTGCCAGCAGTTACTCGATCACAGGGGGACTGAACACTGAAGCTTTCTTT.

This clonotype has just a few counts. A library prepared for alpha chains yielded this beta chain as an off-target read; its size is of little meaning. The rearrangement uses TRBV19 and TRBJ2-2, with TRBD1 matching over 10 bases. CDR3 size: 15 residues. CDR1 and CDR2 from the germline V gene are LNHDA and SQIVND (reference sequence). With V trimmed by 4 bases and J by 5 bases, 4 bases remained unmatched. CDR3 sequence: CASSTRTGGTGELFF. The CDR3 nucleotides are TGTGCCAGTAGTACCCGGACAGGGGGAACCGGGGAGCTGTTTTTT.

Concerning this clonotype: A single base separates this from a much larger clone, so it may be a read error. For a library built for alpha chains, this beta chain is a stray read; little rests on its size. The chain has TRBV13 and TRBJ2-1, with 9 bases that match TRBD2. The CDR3 covers 15 residues. Per germline, CDR1 PRHDT and CDR2 FYEKMQ (reference sequence). The CDR3 bases are TGTGCCAACAGCCCCGTCGGACTAGCGATCAATGAGCAGTTCTTC. It specifies CANSPVGLAINEQFF.

About this clonotype itself: The final CDR3 position lacks the conserved phenylalanine or tryptophan, pointing to a likely read error. The DNA is left out, because the CDR3 cannot be placed on it with certainty; the CDR3 is given as TCRdb lists it. For a library built for alpha chains, this beta chain is a stray read; little rests on its size. This chain connects TRBV6-1 to TRBJ1-2; TRBD1 is taken as the D call from the table, unchecked against the DNA. Including both end residues, the CDR3 is 14 amino acids long. The germline V gene has CDR1 MNHNS and CDR2 SASEGT. CDR3 amino acids: CASSEALRAIVAGN.

This clonotype has a count of ten or more. A library made for alpha chains picked up this beta chain off target, so its size means little. This chain uses TRBV6-5 with TRBJ2-3; TRBD1 might be the D (5 bases). The CDR3 has 13 residues. Per the germline V gene, CDR1 is MNHEY and CDR2 is SVGAGI. The ends were cut back, 6 bases at V and 3 bases at J, with 10 bases in the middle. CDR3 in DNA: TGTGCCAGCAGGAAGGGGCTTACAGATACGCAGTATTTT. Protein product: CASRKGLTDTQYF.

This clonotype was detected ten times or more. Being off target in a library aimed at alpha chains, this beta chain has a size of little meaning. DNA of the CDR3: TGCAGTGCTAGACCCGGGACTGGGAGCTCCTACGAGCAGTACTTC. Amino acid sequence: CSARPGTGSSYEQYF. This chain uses TRBV20-1 with TRBJ2-7, with D possibly matching TRBD2 (6 bases). Per the germline V gene, CDR1 is DFQATT and CDR2 is SNEGSKA (reference sequence). The CDR3 runs 15 residues. Trimming shortened V by 2 bases and J by 0 bases, and 14 bases separated the two germline ends.

Many counts were recorded for this clonotype. The library was prepared for alpha chains; this beta chain is a stray read, so its frequency means little. The gene calls are TRBV7-2 and TRBJ2-4; TRBD2 aligns across 13 bases. J lost 8 bases, V lost 5 bases, and 6 bases had no gene match. CDR3 size: 15 residues. Germline lookup yields CDR1 SGHTA and CDR2 FQGNSA. Written as DNA, the CDR3 is TGTGCCAGCAGCCAGCCTACTAGCGGGAGGGACATTCAGTACTTC. Its protein is CASSQPTSGRDIQYF.

This clonotype appeared many times. Within a library made for alpha chains, this beta chain is off target, and its count is uninformative. The chain uses TRBV28 and TRBJ1-5; 7 nucleotides align to TRBD1. CDR1 and CDR2 from the germline V gene are MDHEN and SYDVKM. This CDR3 is built from 14 residues. The ends lost 5 bases at V and 7 bases at J; junction bases unmatched: 8. CDR3 bases: TGTGCCAGCAGTAAACAGGGGTCCATCCAGCCCCAGCATTTT. Translating gives CASSKQGSIQPQHF.

In its sample, this clonotype was seen many times. The library was prepared for alpha chains; this beta chain is a stray read, so its frequency means little. The V call is TRBV21-1, the J call TRBJ2-3; the DNA was not compared with TRBD1, the D call given in the table. TRBV21-1 corresponds to a pseudogene. The CDR3 totals 14 residues. CDR3 DNA: TGTGCCAGCGAGGGGGCGGGATCCACAGATACGCAGTATTTT. Its translation: CASEGAGSTDTQYF.

In this sample, this clonotype turned up many times. Because the library targeted alpha chains, this beta chain is an off-target read whose size means little. V is TRBV12-3 or TRBV12-4 and J is TRBJ2-7; no clear D gene. Trimming stripped 5 bases from V and 0 bases from J, with 11 bases between. This CDR3 spans 14 amino acids. The CDR3 bases are TGTGCCAGCAGTCGCCGGGCGAGCTCCTACGAGCAGTACTTC. This gives the protein CASSRRASSYEQYF.

This clonotype showed up many times. As an off-target read in a library built for alpha chains, this beta chain has a frequency of little significance. The V call is TRBV7-9, the J call TRBJ2-5, with TRBD2 identical over 8 bases. In germline, CDR1 is SEHNR, CDR2 FQNEAQ (reference sequence). This CDR3 spans 18 amino acids. V shed 5 bases and J 2 bases; nucleotides not matched to a gene: 16. The CDR3 sequence is CASSQPGRAVAGQETQYF. Written as DNA, the CDR3 is TGTGCCAGCAGCCAACCAGGACGGGCGGTAGCGGGGCAAGAGACCCAGTACTTC.

This clonotype was seen just once. It may be a read error: a sequence one base away is much more abundant. The library was designed around alpha chains, so this beta chain is a stray read whose abundance carries little weight. The chain joins TRBV24-1 to TRBJ2-3; 14 bases fit TRBD2. This CDR3 has 16 amino acids. The germline CDR1 and CDR2 sequences are KGHDR and SFDVKD. For the CDR3, the DNA is TGTGCCACCTGTGAAGAGGGACTAGCGGGAGTGCGGGCGCAGTATTTT. Translating gives CATCEEGLAGVRAQYF.

This clonotype was observed many times. As an off-target read in a library built for alpha chains, this beta chain has a frequency of little significance. V is TRBV27 and J is TRBJ2-7, with TRBD2 matching 9 bases. Germline CDR1 and CDR2: MNHEY and SMNVEV (reference sequence). V shed 5 bases and J 3 bases; nucleotides not matched to a gene: 20. This CDR3 contains 19 residues. The CDR3 bases are TGTGCCAGCAGTCCCTACTTGACCTACGGACTAGCGATTAACTACGAGCAGTACTTC. Encoded protein: CASSPYLTYGLAINYEQYF.

The table lists this clonotype with many counts. This beta chain is an unintended read in a library built for alpha chains; its size means little. The chain employs TRBV27 and TRBJ2-7; 9 bases are shared with TRBD2. J was trimmed by 6 bases and V by 5 bases; bases with no gene match: 5. The V gene's germline CDR1 is MNHEY and CDR2 SMNVEV (reference sequence). The CDR3 covers 13 residues. This CDR3 is CASSTGTSFEQYF. The CDR3 bases are TGTGCCAGCAGTACCGGGACTAGCTTCGAGCAGTACTTC.

This clonotype was seen at least ten times. This beta chain lies outside the target of a library built for alpha chains; its clone size means little. The V and J genes are TRBV6-4 and TRBJ2-1, with a possible D match to TRBD2 (5 bases). In germline, CDR1 is MRHNA, CDR2 SNTAGT. The length of the CDR3 is 15 residues. With 3 bases removed from V and 6 bases from J, the gap between germline ends came to 15 bases. The CDR3 DNA reads as TGTGCCAGCAGTGAGAAAGGAGAGCGGACCAATGAGCAGTTCTTC. Amino acid sequence: CASSEKGERTNEQFF.

By frequency in the sample, this clonotype is medium-sized (0.01 to 0.1%). The library was designed around alpha chains, so this beta chain is a stray read whose abundance carries little weight. This sequence joins TRBV5-1 and TRBJ2-1, with TRBD1 as a possible D gene (6 bases). V was pared by 4 bases and J by 4 bases, with 9 bases between. The germline CDR1 and CDR2 sequences are SGHRS and YFSETQ. The CDR3 is made up of 13 amino acids. This CDR3 reads CASSKDRYNEQFF. In nucleotides, the CDR3 is TGCGCCAGCAGCAAGGACAGATACAATGAGCAGTTCTTC. Full variable domain (missing parts from reference TRBV5-1 and TRBJ2-1): KAGVTQTPRYLIKTRGQQVTLSCSPISGHRSVSWYQQTPGQGLQFLFEYFSETQRNKGNFPGRFSGRQFSNSRSEMNVSTLELGDSALYLCASSKDRYNEQFFGPGTRLTVL.

This clonotype was observed many times. This beta chain is an off-target read within a library intended for alpha chains, so its frequency means little. This rearrangement joins TRBV7-8 to TRBJ2-2; the D is unclear. The length of the CDR3 is 15 residues. The ends were cut back, 0 bases at V and 7 bases at J, with 12 bases in the middle. Germline loops: CDR1 SGHVS, CDR2 FQNEAQ. Here the CDR3 DNA reads TGTGCCAGCAGCTTAGCGCGGAATGTCTACGGGGAGCTGTTTTTT. Translated: CASSLARNVYGELFF.